This TCR beta chain was sequenced in a study of neurological immune-mediated disorders. Points from the study as a whole: When the repertoires were sorted by phylogenetic grouping, those of 18 of 34 multiple sclerosis patients ended up in one related-CDR3 cluster, a possible signature.

Synthesis of cDNA used 5'RACE (with 10-nucleotide random UMIs). TCRdb fed the 5' RACE reads into MiXCR, producing one record per CDR3 protein. Of around 35,000 distinct CDR3 sequences in the sample, about 1.6% were seen once. This clonotype was picked up many times. Its specificity is not known. The CDR3 has 16 residues. V lost 2 bases and J lost 5; bases outside the gene matches: 6. In germline, CDR1 is SGHDN, CDR2 FVKESK. Sequenced: PBMCs. The chain is built from TRBV14 and TRBJ2-1, with TRBD2 matching 10 bases. This sequence originates from a woman aged 25 to 39 with multiple sclerosis. CDR3 DNA sequence: TGTGCCAGCAGCCAAAGCGGGGGGGCGTGGAACAATGAGCAGTTCTTC. Its protein is CASSQSGGAWNNEQFF.